What follows are 25 T cell receptor beta chains derived from one specimen sequenced in a study of blood T cell repertoires in COVID-19. This table comes from immunoSEQ multiplex PCR, and its TCRdb copy is limited to in-frame clones, with some not included. The sample includes 140,000 or so clones, 88% of them seen just once. The sample consisted of peripheral blood. These receptors originate from a human donor with COVID-19, enrolled during active disease. The donor label of this sample is uncertain.

This rearrangement joins TRBV18 to TRBJ1-1; maybe TRBD1 (5 bases). The CDR3 loop spans 16 amino acids. V gave up 4 bases and J gave up 3 bases, with 18 bases separating them. CDR1 KGHSH and CDR2 LQKENI come from the germline V gene. The CDR3: CASSLGGSAVDTEAFF. CDR3 sequence (DNA): TGTGCCAGCTCACTGGGGGGGTCGGCGGTGGACACTGAAGCTTTCTTT. The whole variable domain, remainder taken from reference TRBV18 and TRBJ1-1, is NAGVMQNPRHLVRRRGQEARLRCSPMKGHSHVYWYRQLPEEGLKFMVYLQKENIIDESGMPKERFSAEFPKEGPSILRIQQVVRGDSAAYFCASSLGGSAVDTEAFFGQGTRLTVV.

By sample fraction, this clone is medium-sized. This rearrangement joins TRBV30 to TRBJ2-1; 8 nucleotides agree with TRBD2. V shed 1 base, J shed 1 base, and the junction held 3 bases outside the gene matches. CDR1 is GTSNPN, CDR2 SVGIG, per germline (reference sequence). CDR3 length equals 15 residues. Here the CDR3 DNA reads TGTGCCTGGAGTGGACTAGCGATTTCCTACAATGAGCAGTTCTTC. Its translation: CAWSGLAISYNEQFF.

V and J are TRBV20-1 and TRBJ2-3; D might be TRBD1 (6 bases). CDR3 length: 12 amino acids. In germline, CDR1 is DFQATT, CDR2 SNEGSKA (reference sequence). V was pared by 7 bases and J by 3 bases, with 11 bases between. CDR3 in amino acids: CSGSQGTDTQYF. Here the CDR3 DNA reads TGCAGTGGTAGTCAGGGGACAGATACGCAGTATTTT.

This clone was found once. V usage is TRBV5-5 and J usage is TRBJ1-1; the D gene is possibly TRBD1 (5 bases). V lost 4 bases to trimming and J lost 0 bases, with 19 bases between them. Germline V gene lookup returns CDR1 SGHKS and CDR2 YYEKEE (reference sequence). The CDR3 extends over 17 amino acids. CDR3 in DNA: TGTGCCAGCAGCCCATGGAATGGAGGGGAAATGAACACTGAAGCTTTCTTT. Its translation is CASSPWNGGEMNTEAFF.

The CDR3 nucleotides are TGTGCCATCAGTGAGTCGAGGGCCTATGGCTACACCTTC. It is translated as CAISESRAYGYTF. The V call is TRBV10-3, the J call TRBJ1-2, with D unclear. V gave up 0 bases and J gave up 4 bases, with 6 bases separating them. The CDR3 contains 13 residues. Germline V gives CDR1 ENHRY, CDR2 SYGVKD.

The chain links TRBV21-1 to TRBJ2-1; the table assigns TRBD2, which was not confirmed against the DNA. TRBV21-1 corresponds to a pseudogene. This CDR3 has 18 residues. In DNA form, the CDR3 reads TGTGCCAGCAGCAAACGGCTAGCGGGGGGCCTCTCACACAATGAGCAGTTCTTC. Encoded protein: CASSKRLAGGLSHNEQFF.

This clone was recorded once. The J gene is TRBJ2-2, the V gene TRBV29-1; 9 bases match TRBD1. V trimming: 6 bases; J trimming: 4 bases; junction bases outside the gene matches: 6. CDR3 size: 14 residues. The V gene's germline CDR1 is SQVTM and CDR2 ANQGSEA. CDR3 amino acids: CSVHGTGSTGELFF. In DNA form, the CDR3 reads TGCAGCGTGCACGGGACAGGGTCCACCGGGGAGCTGTTTTTT.

V usage is TRBV3-1 (or the pseudogene TRBV3-2) and J usage is TRBJ2-5; D perhaps matches TRBD2 (6 bases). CDR1 and CDR2 from the germline V gene are LGHDT and YNNKEL (reference sequence). The CDR3 is made up of 14 amino acids. Trimming removed 11 bases from V and 5 bases from J, with 21 bases in between. The CDR3 reads CAVKEGGVRETQYF. CDR3 in DNA: TGTGCCGTCAAAGAGGGCGGGGTAAGGGAGACCCAGTACTTC.

A single count supports this clone. The chain couples TRBV6-5 to TRBJ1-1; D is possibly TRBD1 (6 bases). The CDR3 sequence is 15 residues long. Trimming removed 6 bases from V and 0 bases from J, with 14 bases in between. Germline CDR1 reads MNHEY; CDR2 reads SVGAGI. For the CDR3, the DNA is TGTGCCAGCAGCCGGGACACGCGGTTGAACACTGAAGCTTTCTTT. The encoded protein is CASSRDTRLNTEAFF.

The chain links TRBV30 to TRBJ2-7, with D perhaps TRBD1 (6 bases). In germline, CDR1 is GTSNPN, CDR2 SVGIG (reference sequence). The CDR3 consists of 14 residues. Trimming pared 6 bases from V and 5 bases from J, leaving 20 bases between. The CDR3 DNA follows: TGTGCCTGCCATCCGGACAGCCCGCTAGACGAGCAGTACTTC. Protein sequence: CACHPDSPLDEQYF.

This sequence joins TRBV19 and TRBJ1-3; D is unresolved. Looked up from germline, CDR1 is LNHDA and CDR2 is SQIVND (reference sequence). V lost 5 bases and J lost 0, with 11 bases in between. This CDR3 is 15 amino acids long. This CDR3 reads CASSPTWSSGNTIYF. CDR3 nucleotides: TGTGCCAGTAGTCCCACGTGGAGCTCTGGAAACACCATATATTTT. Full variable domain (outside the CDR3, taken from reference TRBV19 and TRBJ1-3): DGGITQSPKYLFRKEGQNVTLSCEQNLNHDAMYWYRQDPGQGLRLIYYSQIVNDFQKGDIAEGYSVSREKKESFPLTVTSAQKNPTAFYLCASSPTWSSGNTIYFGEGSWLTVV.

The chain uses TRBV11-2 and TRBJ2-1, with D tentatively TRBD1 (7 bases). Trimming cost V 7 bases and J 10 bases, with 14 bases left between them. CDR3 length: 12 amino acids. Germline lookup yields CDR1 SGHAT and CDR2 FQNNGV. The CDR3 sequence is CASKVPGGEQFF. CDR3 coding DNA: TGTGCCAGCAAGGTACCAGGGGGGGAGCAGTTCTTC.

The rearrangement uses TRBV6-2 or TRBV6-3 and TRBJ1-6; D remains ambiguous. The CDR3 contains 15 residues. Trimming took off 6 bases at V and 1 base at J, with 10 bases between the two ends. Looked up from germline, CDR1 is MNHEY and CDR2 is SVGEGT. The chain's CDR3 is CASSPGASYNSPLHF. CDR3 in DNA: TGTGCCAGCAGCCCCGGAGCGTCCTATAATTCACCCCTCCACTTT.

This chain joins TRBV7-9 and TRBJ2-5; D is possibly TRBD1 (5 bases). The CDR3 is 14 residues long. V was pared by 0 bases and J by 7 bases, with 12 bases between. Germline lookup yields CDR1 SEHNR and CDR2 FQNEAQ (reference sequence). The CDR3 DNA is TGTGCCAGCAGCTTAGCTACAGGCCCCAGGACCCAGTACTTC. Translated, it gives CASSLATGPRTQYF.

The chain joins TRBV14 to TRBJ2-7; 10 nucleotides agree with TRBD2. CDR1 and CDR2 from the germline V gene are SGHDN and FVKESK. The CDR3 sequence is 17 residues long. The V gene end was trimmed by 1 base and the J gene end by 4 bases; junction bases not matched to a gene: 10. The CDR3 loop is CASSQVRGSGRMYEQYF. The DNA for the CDR3 is TGTGCCAGCAGCCAAGTCCGCGGTAGCGGGAGGATGTACGAGCAGTACTTC.

The chain joins TRBV7-6 to TRBJ2-7; 7 bases agree with TRBD1. There are 15 residues in the CDR3. V shed 1 base and J 0 bases; nucleotides not matched to a gene: 3. Germline V lookup: CDR1 SGHVS, CDR2 FNYEAQ. The CDR3 is CASSLETGNSYEQYF. The CDR3 nucleotides read TGTGCCAGCAGCTTAGAGACAGGGAACTCCTACGAGCAGTACTTC.

The chain recombines TRBV7-9 with TRBJ2-7; D is unclear. Germline V lookup: CDR1 SEHNR, CDR2 FQNEAQ (reference sequence). The length of the CDR3 is 12 residues. V lost 5 bases and J lost 3, with 8 bases in between. CDR3 in amino acids: CASSQSGYEQYF. CDR3 sequence (DNA): TGTGCCAGCAGCCAGTCGGGCTACGAGCAGTACTTC. The full variable domain, in which reference TRBV7-9 and TRBJ2-7 provide the parts outside the CDR3, is DTGVSQNPRHKITKRGQNVTFRCDPISEHNRLYWYRQTLGQGPEFLTYFQNEAQLEKSRLLSDRFSAERPKGSFSTLEIQRTEQGDSAMYLCASSQSGYEQYFGPGTRLTVT.

This chain uses TRBV7-9 with TRBJ1-4; D is ambiguous. Germline V CDR1 and CDR2: SEHNR, FQNEAQ (reference sequence). CDR3 length equals 13 residues. Trimming cost V 2 bases and J 8 bases, with 9 bases left between them. The CDR3 spells CASSLNLGEKLFF. DNA of the CDR3: TGTGCCAGCAGCTTAAATCTGGGCGAAAAACTGTTTTTT.

This rearrangement joins TRBV7-6 to TRBJ2-2; TRBD2 might be the D (6 bases). The CDR3 is made up of 16 amino acids. Germline V lookup: CDR1 SGHVS, CDR2 FNYEAQ. Trimming cost V 4 bases and J 3 bases, with 15 bases left between them. CDR3 sequence: CASSSRGSGYTGELFF. The CDR3 DNA reads as TGTGCCAGCAGCTCCCGGGGTAGCGGCTACACCGGGGAGCTGTTTTTT.

The genes are TRBV19 and TRBJ1-1; TRBD1 aligns across 7 bases. Germline CDR1 and CDR2: LNHDA and SQIVND (reference sequence). The CDR3 loop spans 17 amino acids. The V segment lost 4 bases and the J segment 4 bases; nucleotides outside the gene matches: 15. CDR3 sequence: CASSKVPGTATFTEAFF. DNA of the CDR3: TGTGCCAGTAGTAAAGTTCCCGGGACAGCTACTTTCACTGAAGCTTTCTTT.

V is TRBV5-6 and J is TRBJ1-6, with a possible D match to TRBD1 (6 bases). Looked up from germline, CDR1 is SGHDT and CDR2 is YYEEEE. V dropped 2 bases and J dropped 8 bases, with 8 bases sitting between them. CDR3 length: 13 amino acids. The CDR3 sequence: CASSLHRDSPLHF. In nucleotides, the CDR3 is TGTGCCAGCAGCTTACACAGGGATTCACCCCTCCACTTT.

The CDR3 coding sequence is TGTGCCATCAGTGGGAGAGGGGGAGAGACCCAGTACTTC. Protein: CAISGRGGETQYF. V is TRBV10-3 and J is TRBJ2-5, with D possibly TRBD1 on 6 matching bases. The V end lost 4 bases, the J end lost 4 bases, and 10 bases lay between the germline ends. The CDR3 is 13 amino acids. CDR1 is ENHRY and CDR2 is SYGVKD in the germline V gene.

J is TRBJ2-1 and V is TRBV27, with 9 nucleotides matching TRBD2. After removal of 2 bases from V and 7 bases from J, the junction contained 6 bases not matched to a gene. The CDR3 totals 15 residues. The germline gives CDR1 MNHEY, CDR2 SMNVEV (reference sequence). CDR3 sequence (DNA): TGTGCCAGCAGTTTAGTGGCGGGGGGGCGTAATGAGCAGTTCTTC. Its protein is CASSLVAGGRNEQFF.

The V and J genes are TRBV3-1 (or the pseudogene TRBV3-2) and TRBJ1-4; D uncertain. V lost 8 bases, J lost 7 bases, and 14 bases lay in between. CDR3 length: 13 amino acids. From germline, CDR1 is LGHDT and CDR2 YNNKEL (reference sequence). The CDR3 DNA reads as TGTGCCAGCCGCCGGGCCGAGGGTGAAAAACTGTTTTTT. It specifies CASRRAEGEKLFF.

The chain uses TRBV3-1 (or the pseudogene TRBV3-2) and TRBJ2-2; TRBD2 matches at 10 bases. The germline V gene encodes CDR1 LGHDT and CDR2 YNNKEL (reference sequence). The CDR3 has 16 amino acids. J gave up 8 bases and V 2 bases, and 8 bases lay outside the gene matches. CDR3 protein: CASSQYSGRSRGELFF. The CDR3, as DNA: TGTGCCAGCAGCCAATATAGCGGGAGGAGTCGGGGGGAGCTGTTTTTT.